The 23 T cell receptor beta chains presented below share a single source sample, sequenced in a study of OX40 agonist ivuxolimab in advanced cancers. The table came from immunoSEQ multiplex PCR; TCRdb's copy has only in-frame clones and leaves some out. The profile shows over 55,000 clones, under 95% of them singletons. The source material was CD4+ or CD8+ T cells sorted from blood, sampled in a trial of the OX40 agonist ivuxolimab. The receptor source for this set is an adult with an advanced solid tumor such as melanoma, head and neck, liver or kidney cancer.

DNA for the CDR3: TGTGCCTCCACAGGGGCTGGGGCCAACGTCCTGACTTTC. It encodes CASTGAGANVLTF. This sequence joins TRBV30 and TRBJ2-6; 7 bases fit TRBD1. V was pared by 7 bases and J by 2 bases, with 2 bases of the junction left unmatched. The CDR3 runs to 13 residues. Germline V gene data show CDR1 as GTSNPN and CDR2 as SVGIG (reference sequence).

The chain recombines TRBV7-3 with TRBJ2-5; no firm D call. Trimming removed 4 bases at V and 1 base at J, with 13 bases between. Germline V lookup: CDR1 SGHTA, CDR2 FQGTGA. This CDR3 region has 15 residues. The CDR3 protein is CASSYTFEPQETQYF. The CDR3 coding sequence is TGTGCCAGCAGCTATACCTTCGAGCCCCAAGAGACCCAGTACTTC.

The J gene is TRBJ2-3, the V gene TRBV2; TRBD2 aligns across 7 bases. The junction had 6 bases not matched to a gene; V was cut back by 8 bases and J by 1 base. The CDR3 contains 14 residues. CDR1 is SNHLY and CDR2 is FYNNEI in the germline V gene. The CDR3 region is CASGSGAGTDTQYF. The CDR3 coding sequence is TGTGCCAGCGGGAGCGGGGCAGGCACAGATACGCAGTATTTT.

The chain has TRBV2 and TRBJ1-2; 7 bases are a match to TRBD1. Germline values: CDR1 SNHLY, CDR2 FYNNEI. The CDR3 is 15 amino acids. V trimming: 5 bases; J trimming: 6 bases; junction bases outside the gene matches: 12. The CDR3 loop reads CASSLQGPDIDGYTF. The CDR3 nucleotides are TGTGCCAGCAGTCTACAGGGGCCAGACATTGATGGCTACACCTTC.

V is TRBV4-3 and J is TRBJ2-3, with 8 bases fitting TRBD2. The J segment lost 6 bases and the V segment lost 4 bases, leaving 12 bases of the junction unmatched. CDR1 and CDR2 (germline): LGHNA, YSLEER. The CDR3 totals 16 residues. CDR3 residues: CASSPEASGSVDTQYF. The CDR3 DNA is TGCGCCAGCAGCCCCGAAGCGAGCGGGAGCGTTGATACGCAGTATTTT.

The CDR3 DNA reads TGCGCCAGCAGCTTGATTAGGGACTTCACTGAAGCTTTCTTT. This codes for CASSLIRDFTEAFF. V usage is TRBV5-1 and J usage is TRBJ1-1; the D gene is possibly TRBD1 (5 bases). With 1 base removed from V and 4 bases from J, the gap between germline ends came to 11 bases. CDR3 length equals 14 residues. Per the germline V gene, CDR1 is SGHRS and CDR2 is YFSETQ.

This clone has more than one count but fewer than ten. V gene TRBV28 combines with J gene TRBJ1-5; D is ambiguous. This CDR3 has 14 residues. Germline loops: CDR1 MDHEN, CDR2 SYDVKM. V was clipped by 4 bases and J by 7 bases, with 14 bases between them. This CDR3 reads CASSSGRVRQPQHF. The DNA for the CDR3 is TGTGCCAGCAGTTCGGGTAGGGTGCGGCAGCCCCAGCATTTT.

The chain is built from TRBV15 and TRBJ2-5; D is possibly TRBD2 (6 bases). The CDR3 is 14 amino acids. The ends were cut back, 3 bases at V and 5 bases at J, with 13 bases in the middle. Germline V lookup: CDR1 LNHNV, CDR2 YYDKDF (reference sequence). Here the CDR3 reads CATSRRGRGETQYF. The CDR3, as DNA: TGTGCCACCAGCAGGAGGGGACGGGGGGAGACCCAGTACTTC.

This sequence joins TRBV11-3 and TRBJ2-7, with D unresolved. Trimming took off 3 bases at V and 4 bases at J, with 4 bases between the two ends. This CDR3 is 11 amino acids long. From germline, CDR1 is SGHNT and CDR2 YENEEA. The CDR3, as DNA: TGTGCCAGCAGCTTTTATTACGAGCAGTACTTC. It yields the protein CASSFYYEQYF.

The rearrangement uses TRBV7-3 and TRBJ2-3, with D uncertain. The CDR3 runs to 15 residues. Trimming left V 0 bases short and J 7 bases short, with 14 bases between. Germline V lookup: CDR1 SGHTA, CDR2 FQGTGA. The CDR3 DNA reads as TGTGCCAGCAGCTTAACTAGCCGACCCACGAATACGCAGTATTTT. Its translation is CASSLTSRPTNTQYF. The complete variable domain, with remaining parts taken from reference TRBV7-3 and TRBJ2-3, reads GAGVSQTPSNKVTEKGKYVELRCDPISGHTALYWYRQSLGQGPEFLIYFQGTGAADDSGLPNDRFFAVRPEGSVSTLKIQRTERGDSAVYLCASSLTSRPTNTQYFGPGTRLTVL.

This clone has more than one count but fewer than ten. The rearrangement uses TRBV6-5 and TRBJ2-7; D is undetermined. The CDR3 is made up of 13 amino acids. Germline CDR1 reads MNHEY; CDR2 reads SVGAGI. Trimming stripped 5 bases from V and 2 bases from J, with 10 bases between. CDR3 protein: CASSDFGAYEQYF. CDR3 bases: TGTGCCAGCAGTGATTTCGGCGCCTACGAGCAGTACTTC.

This clone was seen just once. The V call is TRBV15, the J call TRBJ2-5; 9 nucleotides align to TRBD1. The CDR3 spans 15 residues. V was pared by 3 bases and J by 5 bases, with 7 bases of the junction left unmatched. Germline CDR1 is LNHNV and CDR2 is YYDKDF (reference sequence). The CDR3, as DNA: TGTGCCACCAGCAGGGGGACAGGGTTCGGGGAGACCCAGTACTTC. It is translated as CATSRGTGFGETQYF.

The CDR3 protein is CASSVRTGDGYTF. As DNA, the CDR3 is TGTGCCAGCAGTGTTCGGACAGGGGATGGCTACACCTTC. The chain couples TRBV6-1 to TRBJ1-2, with 9 bases that match TRBD1. The CDR3 length is 13 residues. Germline CDR1 MNHNS, CDR2 SASEGT. The trim removed 4 bases at V and 6 bases at J, leaving 3 bases unmatched.

The gene calls are TRBV6-5 and TRBJ1-3, with D uncertain. V was trimmed by 2 bases and J by 4 bases, leaving 9 bases between them. Looked up from germline, CDR1 is MNHEY and CDR2 is SVGAGI. This CDR3 comprises 14 residues. CDR3: CASSYKGAGNTIYF. DNA of the CDR3: TGTGCCAGCAGTTACAAGGGCGCCGGAAACACCATATATTTT.

This clone was detected only once. This chain uses TRBV5-3 with TRBJ1-2, with 7 bases aligning to TRBD1. TRBV5-3 has ORF status, its function being uncertain. The V and J ends lost 4 bases and 6 bases, in that order; junction bases with no gene match: 9. CDR3 length: 14 amino acids. The CDR3 DNA is TGTGCCAGAAGCCTACCACAGGGGCCCCATGGCTACACCTTC. Translation gives CARSLPQGPHGYTF.

This chain joins TRBV28 and TRBJ2-7; 9 nucleotides line up with TRBD2. This CDR3 is 16 amino acids long. CDR1 and CDR2 from the germline V gene are MDHEN and SYDVKM. V shed 5 bases, J shed 0 bases, and the junction held 8 bases outside the gene matches. The CDR3, as DNA: TGTGCCAGCAGTGCCCCCTCTAGCGGGGTCTCCTACGAGCAGTACTTC. It specifies CASSAPSSGVSYEQYF.

The V gene is TRBV6-5, the J gene TRBJ1-2; a possible D gene is TRBD1 (6 bases). The CDR3 has 13 residues. The V gene lost 4 bases and the J gene lost 4 bases, with 10 bases spanning the gap. The V gene's germline CDR1 is MNHEY and CDR2 SVGAGI. CDR3 nucleotides: TGTGCCAGCAGTTTGGGGGCCTCCTATGGCTACACCTTC. Protein: CASSLGASYGYTF.

The chain is built from TRBV2 and TRBJ2-1, with 9 bases matching TRBD2. V shed 7 bases, J shed 4 bases, and the junction held 8 bases outside the gene matches. CDR1 SNHLY and CDR2 FYNNEI come from the germline V gene. The CDR3 is 15 amino acids. The CDR3 bases are TGTGCCAGCACGGATAGCGGGAGAAGGTACAATGAGCAGTTCTTC. This codes for CASTDSGRRYNEQFF.

The chain is built from TRBV5-6 and TRBJ2-3, with unresolved D. Germline V gene lookup returns CDR1 SGHDT and CDR2 YYEEEE. This CDR3 comprises 12 residues. Trimming took 1 base from V and 5 from J, leaving 5 bases between them. CDR3 bases: TGTGCCAGCAGCTTGAGTATAGATACGCAGTATTTT. Residues: CASSLSIDTQYF.

DNA for the CDR3: TGTGCCAGCAGCTCCGGAAGTAGCGGGATAGAGCAGTTCTTC. As protein: CASSSGSSGIEQFF. This rearrangement joins TRBV7-2 to TRBJ2-1, with 8 bases aligning to TRBD2. The V gene end was trimmed by 4 bases and the J gene end by 10 bases; junction bases not matched to a gene: 9. CDR1 and CDR2 (germline): SGHTA, FQGNSA. The CDR3 has 14 amino acids.

The chain combines TRBV20-1 with TRBJ2-7; no definite D call. Trimming removed 6 bases from V and 5 bases from J, with 8 bases in between. This CDR3 has 10 amino acids. Germline CDR1 and CDR2: DFQATT and SNEGSKA (reference sequence). DNA for the CDR3: TGCAGTGCCCCAGAGAACGAGCAGTACTTC. Its protein is CSAPENEQYF.

This clone was seen once. This chain uses TRBV28 with TRBJ1-5; 11 positions match TRBD1. Germline-derived CDR1 and CDR2 are MDHEN and SYDVKM. This CDR3 region has 15 residues. V dropped 4 bases and J dropped 6; count of bases not matched to a gene: 5. The chain's CDR3 is CASSSTDRGLQPQHF. Written as DNA, the CDR3 is TGTGCCAGCAGTTCCACGGACAGGGGGCTTCAGCCCCAGCATTTT.

The genes are TRBV7-3 and TRBJ2-5; D is possibly TRBD2 (6 bases). The CDR3 has 13 amino acids. The germline V gene encodes CDR1 SGHTA and CDR2 FQGTGA. V shed 5 bases and J shed 9 bases, with 16 bases lying between them. In DNA, the CDR3 is TGTGCCAGCAGCCCTTTCAGGGAGGCGGCCCAGTACTTC. Translating gives CASSPFREAAQYF.